One sample yielded the 22 T cell receptor beta chains listed below, sequenced in a study of CD8+CD57+ T cells in acquired aplastic anemia. Template material for TCR beta VDJ and CDR3 profiling consisted of genomic DNA. MiXCR, run by TCRdb on the reads, gives a single entry per CDR3 protein. The sample shows about 98,000 distinct CDR3 sequences, approximately 73% of them seen only once. By flow cytometry, patients selected for sequencing had shown an expansion of CD8+CD57+ cells. The specimen sequenced was sorted CD4+, CD8+, or CD8+CD57+ T cells (not recorded which) from PBMCs. These receptors all come from a human donor with aplastic anemia.

V usage is TRBV2 and J usage is TRBJ1-1; 11 bases fit TRBD1. J gave up 4 bases and V 7 bases, and 2 bases lay outside the gene matches. The CDR3 is 13 residues long. Germline V lookup: CDR1 SNHLY, CDR2 FYNNEI. The CDR3 bases are TGTGCCAGCAAGGGGACAGGGGGCACTGAAGCTTTCTTT. Amino acids: CASKGTGGTEAFF.

To note about this clonotype: An end of the junction differs from the germline gene, which may be a read error. The gene calls are TRBV6-1 and TRBJ1-1, with D possibly TRBD1 on 6 matching bases. The V gene's germline CDR1 is MNHNS and CDR2 SASEGT. This CDR3 has 12 residues. CDR3 nucleotide sequence: TGTGTCAGCAGTCGGGGGACATCCGAAGCTTTCTTT. Protein product: CVSSRGTSEAFF.

The chain uses TRBV5-1 and TRBJ2-3; no clear D gene. Germline-derived CDR1 and CDR2 are SGHRS and YFSETQ. This CDR3 is 13 amino acids long. The V end was cut by 0 bases, the J end by 4 bases, with 6 bases between. Written as DNA, the CDR3 is TGCGCCAGCAGCTTGGGTCTGGCAGATACGCAGTATTTT. It yields the protein CASSLGLADTQYF. Full variable domain (outside the CDR3, taken from reference TRBV5-1 and TRBJ2-3): KAGVTQTPRYLIKTRGQQVTLSCSPISGHRSVSWYQQTPGQGLQFLFEYFSETQRNKGNFPGRFSGRQFSNSRSEMNVSTLELGDSALYLCASSLGLADTQYFGPGTRLTVL.

The chain couples TRBV20-1 to TRBJ2-7, with no clear D. Trimming took 6 bases from V and 4 from J, leaving 16 bases between them. The CDR3 runs to 13 residues. Germline V gives CDR1 DFQATT, CDR2 SNEGSKA (reference sequence). CDR3 sequence reads: CSAYKSMSYEQYF. CDR3 sequence (DNA): TGCAGTGCGTACAAGTCCATGTCGTACGAGCAGTACTTC.

The chain carries TRBV20-1 and TRBJ2-5; D might be TRBD2 (6 bases). The length of the CDR3 is 12 residues. Per germline, CDR1 DFQATT and CDR2 SNEGSKA (reference sequence). Trimming stripped 5 bases from V and 4 bases from J, with 11 bases between. The CDR3 here is CSAPDGRETQYF. CDR3 nucleotide sequence: TGCAGTGCTCCAGACGGGAGAGAGACCCAGTACTTC.

This clonotype has only one observation. The chain is built from TRBV2 and TRBJ2-1, with TRBD1 as a possible D gene (6 bases). The CDR3 spans 10 residues. Trimming cost V 6 bases and J 12 bases, with 9 bases left between them. The germline gives CDR1 SNHLY, CDR2 FYNNEI. CDR3 residues: CASRGQRQFF. The CDR3, as DNA: TGTGCCAGCAGAGGACAGAGGCAGTTCTTC.

The genes are TRBV10-3 and TRBJ2-7; a weak D match, TRBD1 (6 bases). CDR1 ENHRY and CDR2 SYGVKD come from the germline V gene. V shed 6 bases and J shed 6 bases, with 12 bases lying between them. The CDR3 sequence is 12 residues long. CDR3 DNA: TGTGCCATCAGGAACAGGGCGGGCGAGCAGTACTTC. Translating it yields CAIRNRAGEQYF.

The rearrangement links TRBV11-2 to TRBJ2-3, with 13 bases that match TRBD2. Germline V gene sequence: CDR1 SGHAT, CDR2 FQNNGV. The CDR3 has 17 residues. J gave up 6 bases and V 4 bases, and 10 bases lay outside the gene matches. CDR3 amino acids: CASSSTGTSGNRDTQYF. The CDR3 nucleotides read TGTGCCAGCAGCTCGACCGGGACTAGCGGGAACCGCGATACGCAGTATTTT.

The rearrangement joins TRBV24-1 to TRBJ1-2; tentative D call: TRBD1 (6 bases). CDR1 and CDR2 from the germline V gene are KGHDR and SFDVKD. The CDR3 sequence is 14 residues long. Trimming took off 0 bases at V and 5 bases at J, with 9 bases between the two ends. CDR3 region: CATSDLDRTYGYTF. The CDR3, as DNA: TGTGCCACCAGTGATTTGGACAGGACTTATGGCTACACCTTC.

This chain uses TRBV19 with TRBJ2-7; 9 positions match TRBD1. The V and J ends lost 6 bases and 2 bases, in that order; junction bases with no gene match: 8. From germline, CDR1 is LNHDA and CDR2 SQIVND (reference sequence). The CDR3 runs 15 residues. The CDR3 loop is CASRPQGANPYEQYF. The CDR3 DNA sequence: TGTGCCAGTAGGCCACAGGGGGCCAATCCCTACGAGCAGTACTTC.

The chain joins TRBV2 to TRBJ2-1, with 8 bases that match TRBD2. CDR3 length: 14 residues. Germline values: CDR1 SNHLY, CDR2 FYNNEI. V shed 7 bases and J 2 bases; nucleotides not matched to a gene: 4. The DNA of the CDR3 is TGTGCCAGCAAGGAACTAGCGGCCTACAATGAGCAGTTCTTC. Translated, it gives CASKELAAYNEQFF.

V and J are TRBV5-1 and TRBJ2-1; D is ambiguous. The CDR3 loop spans 12 amino acids. The V and J ends lost 0 bases and 15 bases respectively, with 13 bases between them. Germline CDR1 SGHRS, CDR2 YFSETQ. The CDR3 here is CASSLAFGPRFF. The CDR3, as DNA: TGCGCCAGCAGCTTGGCCTTTGGGCCGCGGTTCTTC.

The V gene is TRBV4-1, the J gene TRBJ1-5; 7 bases map to TRBD1. This CDR3 has 15 amino acids. J was trimmed by 7 bases and V by 1 base; bases with no gene match: 7. The germline CDR1 and CDR2 sequences are MGHRA and YSYEKL. The CDR3 sequence is CASSQVPTGIQPQHF. CDR3 DNA sequence: TGCGCCAGCAGCCAAGTCCCGACAGGGATCCAGCCCCAGCATTTT.

The rearrangement links TRBV7-8 to TRBJ2-7; D ambiguous. CDR1 and CDR2 (germline): SGHVS, FQNEAQ. CDR3 length equals 14 residues. V lost 3 bases and J 6 bases, leaving 15 bases between the germline ends. The CDR3: CASSLSIVAPEQYF. The CDR3 DNA sequence: TGTGCCAGCAGCTTGAGCATCGTGGCTCCCGAGCAGTACTTC.

This clonotype came up many times. Lacking the conserved final phenylalanine or tryptophan, this CDR3 likely reflects a read error. The DNA is omitted, as the CDR3 cannot be located on it reliably, and the CDR3 follows TCRdb's listing. V is TRBV6-4 and J is TRBJ1-5. The V gene's germline CDR1 is MRHNA and CDR2 SNTAGT. Including both end residues, the CDR3 is 11 amino acids long. The CDR3 protein is CASSDSSLAAK.

The genes are TRBV7-3 and TRBJ1-1; D possibly corresponds to TRBD1 (5 bases). The V gene lost 2 bases and the J gene lost 0 bases, with 10 bases spanning the gap. CDR1 and CDR2 from the germline V gene are SGHTA and FQGTGA. The CDR3 spans 15 residues. This CDR3 reads CASSLRGNMNTEAFF. In nucleotides, the CDR3 is TGTGCCAGCAGCTTACGGGGCAACATGAACACTGAAGCTTTCTTT.

This chain uses TRBV19 with TRBJ2-1, with TRBD2 matching over 11 bases. Germline loops: CDR1 LNHDA, CDR2 SQIVND (reference sequence). This CDR3 spans 15 amino acids. The junction had 13 bases not matched to a gene; V was cut back by 10 bases and J by 8 bases. This chain's CDR3 is CATQGLAASMDEQFF. Here the CDR3 DNA reads TGTGCCACCCAGGGACTAGCGGCCTCCATGGATGAGCAGTTCTTC.

J is TRBJ2-5 and V is TRBV19; 7 nucleotides line up with TRBD2. Germline loops: CDR1 LNHDA, CDR2 SQIVND (reference sequence). The CDR3 consists of 15 residues. With V trimmed by 3 bases and J by 2 bases, 6 bases remained unmatched. In nucleotides, the CDR3 is TGTGCCAGTAGTATGGCGGGAGTAGGGCAAGAGACCCAGTACTTC. Protein sequence: CASSMAGVGQETQYF.

The CDR3 nucleotides are TGTGCCAGCAGGGATCGTTCGGAGCAGTACTTC. It is translated as CASRDRSEQYF. J is TRBJ2-7 and V is TRBV2; no clear D. Looked up from germline, CDR1 is SNHLY and CDR2 is FYNNEI. The CDR3 spans 11 residues. Trimming cost V 6 bases and J 7 bases, with 10 bases left between them.

This chain links TRBV5-1 with TRBJ1-2; 9 bases are shared with TRBD1. CDR1 and CDR2 (germline): SGHRS, YFSETQ. With 4 bases clipped from V and 8 bases from J, the junction kept 3 bases outside the gene matches. The CDR3 runs 12 residues. The DNA of the CDR3 is TGCGCCAGCAGCGACGGGACAGGGGGCTACACCTTC. Translation: CASSDGTGGYTF.

The rearrangement uses TRBV25-1 and TRBJ2-7; 10 positions match TRBD1. The CDR3 extends over 13 amino acids. Germline-derived CDR1 and CDR2 are MGHDK and SYGVNS. Here the CDR3 DNA reads TGTGCTAGAGACCGGGACAGGGGATACGAGCAGTACTTC. Its translation is CARDRDRGYEQYF.

The genes are TRBV20-1 and TRBJ2-3; maybe TRBD2 (7 bases). V gave up 1 base and J gave up 2 bases, with 16 bases separating them. CDR3 length: 16 residues. Looked up from germline, CDR1 is DFQATT and CDR2 is SNEGSKA (reference sequence). CDR3: CSARAGGGRPTDTQYF. The CDR3 nucleotides are TGCAGTGCTAGAGCGGGGGGCGGAAGACCCACAGATACGCAGTATTTT.